What follows describes a single T cell receptor (beta chain). The target antigen is unknown. Cells were stimulated with CMV-infected fibroblast lysates at about 10 ug/mL. CD40L-negative CD69-negative CD45RO-high memory CD4+ T cells were sorted as populations depleted of antigen-responding cells. Donors were HIV-1-infected adults who began suppressive ART during chronic infection. This sample is part of a study of persistence of HIV-infected CD4 T cells. The CDR3 loop spans 18 amino acids. J lost 4 bases, V lost 4 bases, and 17 bases had no gene match. Germline CDR1 SGHRS, CDR2 YFSETQ. This was the immunoSEQ version 4 assay in survey mode. Sequencing was performed with immunoSEQ multiplex PCR; in TCRdb, only in-frame clones are kept and a portion is missing. In the table there are about 28,000 clones, 82% of which are singletons.

The J gene is TRBJ2-1, the V gene TRBV5-1; 7 bases match TRBD2. This clonotype originated in an adult man with HIV who was CMV-seropositive. The material was CD4+ T cells sorted from PBMCs after 18-hour stimulation, obtained from a patient who received antiretroviral therapy. CDR3 sequence (DNA): TGCGCCAGCAGCGAGGTCCCGACTGGCGGGGGATTATACAATGAGCAGTTCTTC. It is translated as CASSEVPTGGGLYNEQFF.